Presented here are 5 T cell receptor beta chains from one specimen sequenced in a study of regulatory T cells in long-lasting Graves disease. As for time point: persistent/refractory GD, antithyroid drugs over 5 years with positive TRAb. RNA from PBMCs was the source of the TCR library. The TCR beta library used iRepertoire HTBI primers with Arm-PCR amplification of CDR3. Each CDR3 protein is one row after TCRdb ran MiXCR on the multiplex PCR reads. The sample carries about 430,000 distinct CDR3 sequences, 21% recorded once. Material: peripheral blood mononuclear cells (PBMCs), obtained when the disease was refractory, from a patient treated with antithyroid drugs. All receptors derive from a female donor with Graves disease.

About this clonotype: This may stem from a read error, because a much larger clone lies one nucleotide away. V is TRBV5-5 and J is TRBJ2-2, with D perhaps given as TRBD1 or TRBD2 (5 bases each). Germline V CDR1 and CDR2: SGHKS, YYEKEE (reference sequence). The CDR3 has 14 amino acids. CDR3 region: CANSLGVGTGELFF. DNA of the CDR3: TGTGCCAACAGCTTGGGGGTAGGGACCGGGGAGCTGTTTTTT.

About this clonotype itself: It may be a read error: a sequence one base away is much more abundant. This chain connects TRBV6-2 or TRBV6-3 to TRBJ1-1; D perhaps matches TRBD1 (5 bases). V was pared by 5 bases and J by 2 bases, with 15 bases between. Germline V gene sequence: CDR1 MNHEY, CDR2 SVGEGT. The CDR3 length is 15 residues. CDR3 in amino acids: CASSALQEGNTEAFF. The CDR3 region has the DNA TGTGCCAGCAGTGCCTTACAGGAGGGAAACACTGAAGCTTTCTTT.

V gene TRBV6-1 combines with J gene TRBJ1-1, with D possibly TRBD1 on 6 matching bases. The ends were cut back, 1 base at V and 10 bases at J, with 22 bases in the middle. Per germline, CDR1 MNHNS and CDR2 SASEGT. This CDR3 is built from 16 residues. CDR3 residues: CASSEGVGQSWSGAFF. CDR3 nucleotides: TGTGCCAGCAGTGAAGGGGTTGGACAGAGCTGGTCGGGAGCTTTCTTT.

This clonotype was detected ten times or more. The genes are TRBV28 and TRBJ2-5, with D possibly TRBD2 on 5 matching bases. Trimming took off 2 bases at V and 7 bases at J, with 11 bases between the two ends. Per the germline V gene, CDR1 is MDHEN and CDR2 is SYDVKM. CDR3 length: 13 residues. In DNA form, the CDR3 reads TGTGCCAGCAGTTTAGAGGGCTTAGGGACCCAGTACTTC. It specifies CASSLEGLGTQYF.

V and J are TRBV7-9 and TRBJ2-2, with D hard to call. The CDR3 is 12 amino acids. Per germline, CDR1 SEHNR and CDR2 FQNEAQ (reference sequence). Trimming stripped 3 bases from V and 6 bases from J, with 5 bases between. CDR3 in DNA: TGTGCCAGCAGCTTTGAAGCCGGGGAGCTGTTTTTT. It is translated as CASSFEAGELFF.